Listed below are T cell receptor beta chains from one sample, sequenced in a study of control samples from healthy donors and cancer patients. Sequencing was performed with immunoSEQ multiplex PCR; in TCRdb, only in-frame clones are kept and a portion is missing. The table shows approximately 120,000 clones, with approximately 90% occurring only once. The sequenced material came from blood. The receptors stem from a human donor in good health. The donor label of this sample is uncertain. Both conserved end residues are part of each CDR3. D genes are given only for firm matches. Clone size is not always given. Where it is, it says once, few, many or a class for expanded clones.

16	TRBV11-3	-	TRBD1	TRBJ2-2	TGTGCCAGCAGCTTAAAAACAGGGACAGGCACCGGGGAGCTGTTTTTT	CASSLKTGTGTGELFF
13	TRBV7-2	-	-	TRBJ1-5	TGTGCCAGCAGCTTAGAAAGCAATCAGCCCCAGCATTTT	CASSLESNQPQHF
15	TRBV19	-	-	TRBJ1-5	TGTGCCAGTAGTATGTGGGGTAGTAGCAATCAGCCCCAGCATTTT	CASSMWGSSNQPQHF
15	TRBV27	-	TRBD2	TRBJ2-3	TGTGCCAGCAGCCTCGGGCTAGCGGGAACGAATACGCAGTATTTT	CASSLGLAGTNTQYF
11	TRBV29-1	-	-	TRBJ1-1	TGCAGCGTTGCAGGGGTCACTGAAGCTTTCTTT	CSVAGVTEAFF
14	TRBV9	-	-	TRBJ2-2	TGTGCCAGCAGCGCCGGGACGGGCACCGGGGAGCTGTTTTTT	CASSAGTGTGELFF
15	TRBV6-2/TRBV6-3	-	-	TRBJ1-5	TGTGCCAGCAGTCACCCCGGAGTCGGGAATCAGCCCCAGCATTTT	CASSHPGVGNQPQHF
16	TRBV6-6	few	-	TRBJ1-4	TGTGCCAGCACACCGGACAGATTTGCAACTAATGAAAAACTGTTTTTT	CASTPDRFATNEKLFF
15	TRBV5-6	-	-	TRBJ1-1	TGTGCCAGCAGCTCCTCCAGGGGTGAGGGGACTGAAGCTTTCTTT	CASSSSRGEGTEAFF
19	TRBV11-2	-	TRBD1	TRBJ2-3	TGTGCCAGCAGCTTAACGCCCCGACAGGGGGCTACTAGCACAGATACGCAGTATTTT	CASSLTPRQGATSTDTQYF
15	TRBV11-1	-	-	TRBJ1-3	TGTGCCAGCAGCTCAACAGGGCGCTCTGGAAACACCATATATTTT	CASSSTGRSGNTIYF
13	TRBV19	-	-	TRBJ1-1	TGTGCCAGTAGTATAGAGGTGAACACTGAAGCTTTCTTT	CASSIEVNTEAFF
14	TRBV5-1	-	-	TRBJ1-1	TGCGCCAGCAGCGTCGGACTGGGGAACACTGAAGCTTTCTTT	CASSVGLGNTEAFF
13	TRBV27	-	-	TRBJ2-1	TGTGCCAGCAGCAATAGCCCCCGCAATGAGCAGTTCTTC	CASSNSPRNEQFF
13	TRBV19	-	-	TRBJ1-2	TGTGCCAGTAGTATAGGACAGTTACCTGGCTACACCTTC	CASSIGQLPGYTF
14	TRBV5-1	-	-	TRBJ2-3	TGCGCCAGCAGCTTGGGTTCCGAGGGGGATACGCAGTATTTT	CASSLGSEGDTQYF
16	TRBV24-1	-	-	TRBJ2-7	TGTGCCACCAGTGATGGACGACAGGATAGGTCCTACGAGCAGTACTTC	CATSDGRQDRSYEQYF
14	TRBV28	-	-	TRBJ1-2	TGTGCCAGCATAGAGTCCAATCCCGACTATGGCTACACCTTC	CASIESNPDYGYTF
14	TRBV30	-	-	TRBJ1-2	TGTGCCTGGACTGGGCAACTCGGTAATTATGGCTACACCTTC	CAWTGQLGNYGYTF
15	TRBV3-1/TRBV3-2	-	TRBD1	TRBJ1-2	TGTGCCAGCAGCCCGCGCGACAGGGCGAGCTTGGGCTACACCTTC	CASSPRDRASLGYTF
16	TRBV5-1	-	-	TRBJ2-2	TGCGCCAGCAGCTTGGATCTAGATGGAGGCACCGGGGAGCTGTTTTTT	CASSLDLDGGTGELFF
14	TRBV7-8	once	-	TRBJ1-1	TGTGCCAGCAACCAGGCCGGGGCGGACACTGAAGCTTTCTTT	CASNQAGADTEAFF
14	TRBV5-1	-	-	TRBJ2-4	TGCGCCAGCAGCCCGAGGGTGGAGGGAAACATTCAGTACTTC	CASSPRVEGNIQYF
16	TRBV19	-	-	TRBJ2-1	TGTGCCAGTAGCCAAAAACAGGGGGGGTCCTACAATGAGCAGTTCTTC	CASSQKQGGSYNEQFF
13	TRBV2	-	-	TRBJ1-1	TGTGCCACCGAACAGGGAGAGGGAACTGAAGCTTTCTTT	CATEQGEGTEAFF
15	TRBV19	once	-	TRBJ1-4	TGTGCCAGTACCCCCCGGGGAGCAACTAATGAAAAACTGTTTTTT	CASTPRGATNEKLFF
13	TRBV5-8	-	-	TRBJ1-1	TGTGCCAGCAGCAGCTCCAGGGGAACTGAAGCTTTCTTT	CASSSSRGTEAFF
17	TRBV6-1	-	-	TRBJ1-2	TGTGCCAGCAGTGAGGCTCACCGGGGGACTGCTTTCTATGGCTACACCTTC	CASSEAHRGTAFYGYTF
15	TRBV5-6	-	-	TRBJ2-3	TGTGCCAGCAGCTTGGTACAGCTCGACACAGATACGCAGTATTTT	CASSLVQLDTDTQYF
11	TRBV30	-	-	TRBJ1-1	TGTGCCTGGCTCGTTAGGGCAGATGCTTTCTTT	CAWLVRADAFF
14	TRBV13	-	-	TRBJ1-1	TGTGCCAGCAGCTTAAGATGGTCGGGTTCTGAAGCTTTCTTT	CASSLRWSGSEAFF
16	TRBV21-1	-	-	TRBJ1-2	TGTGCCAGCAGCAAGTTTTTAGTCGGGTCCAACTATGGCTACACCTTC	CASSKFLVGSNYGYTF
13	TRBV19	-	-	TRBJ1-2	TGTGCCAGTACCGGGTCTCTGGTTAGTGGCTACACCTTC	CASTGSLVSGYTF
13	TRBV28	-	-	TRBJ1-2	TGTGCCAGCAGCAATTCCGGGAACTATGGCTACACCTTC	CASSNSGNYGYTF
11	TRBV20-1	-	-	TRBJ1-1	TGCAGCAAGACAGGCGACACTGAAGCTTTCTTT	CSKTGDTEAFF
13	TRBV9	few	-	TRBJ1-1	TGTGCCAGCGGAGGAGTTACAGGGTCGCGCGCTTTCTTT	CASGGVTGSRAFF
15	TRBV3-1/TRBV3-2	-	-	TRBJ2-2	TGTGCCAGCAGCACCCGAGGCGTCTTCACCGGGGAGCTGTTTTTT	CASSTRGVFTGELFF
15	TRBV5-1	-	TRBD1	TRBJ1-1	TGCGCCAGCAGCTCGGGGACAGGGGGAAGCACTGAAGCTTTCTTT	CASSSGTGGSTEAFF
18	TRBV2	-	TRBD1	TRBJ1-3	TGTGCCAGCAGACCGGGACAGGGATTACAGTCCTCTGGAAACACCATATATTTT	CASRPGQGLQSSGNTIYF
15	TRBV7-4	-	-	TRBJ2-3	TGTGCCAGCAGCTTAGCGCAGGGACCCACAGATACGCAGTATTTT	CASSLAQGPTDTQYF
12	TRBV12-5	-	-	TRBJ1-1	TGTGCTAGTGGACAAGGGAGGCAGGAAGCTTTCTTT	CASGQGRQEAFF
14	TRBV30	-	-	TRBJ1-2	TGTGCCTGCCGGGACCTTCCATTTGACTATGGCTACACCTTC	CACRDLPFDYGYTF
12	TRBV28	-	-	TRBJ2-4	TGTGCCAGCAGTTTACCCGGGGACATTCAGTACTTC	CASSLPGDIQYF
15	TRBV9	-	-	TRBJ2-1	TGTGCCAGCAGCCCTCGACAGAGCGCCTACAATGAGCAGTTCTTC	CASSPRQSAYNEQFF